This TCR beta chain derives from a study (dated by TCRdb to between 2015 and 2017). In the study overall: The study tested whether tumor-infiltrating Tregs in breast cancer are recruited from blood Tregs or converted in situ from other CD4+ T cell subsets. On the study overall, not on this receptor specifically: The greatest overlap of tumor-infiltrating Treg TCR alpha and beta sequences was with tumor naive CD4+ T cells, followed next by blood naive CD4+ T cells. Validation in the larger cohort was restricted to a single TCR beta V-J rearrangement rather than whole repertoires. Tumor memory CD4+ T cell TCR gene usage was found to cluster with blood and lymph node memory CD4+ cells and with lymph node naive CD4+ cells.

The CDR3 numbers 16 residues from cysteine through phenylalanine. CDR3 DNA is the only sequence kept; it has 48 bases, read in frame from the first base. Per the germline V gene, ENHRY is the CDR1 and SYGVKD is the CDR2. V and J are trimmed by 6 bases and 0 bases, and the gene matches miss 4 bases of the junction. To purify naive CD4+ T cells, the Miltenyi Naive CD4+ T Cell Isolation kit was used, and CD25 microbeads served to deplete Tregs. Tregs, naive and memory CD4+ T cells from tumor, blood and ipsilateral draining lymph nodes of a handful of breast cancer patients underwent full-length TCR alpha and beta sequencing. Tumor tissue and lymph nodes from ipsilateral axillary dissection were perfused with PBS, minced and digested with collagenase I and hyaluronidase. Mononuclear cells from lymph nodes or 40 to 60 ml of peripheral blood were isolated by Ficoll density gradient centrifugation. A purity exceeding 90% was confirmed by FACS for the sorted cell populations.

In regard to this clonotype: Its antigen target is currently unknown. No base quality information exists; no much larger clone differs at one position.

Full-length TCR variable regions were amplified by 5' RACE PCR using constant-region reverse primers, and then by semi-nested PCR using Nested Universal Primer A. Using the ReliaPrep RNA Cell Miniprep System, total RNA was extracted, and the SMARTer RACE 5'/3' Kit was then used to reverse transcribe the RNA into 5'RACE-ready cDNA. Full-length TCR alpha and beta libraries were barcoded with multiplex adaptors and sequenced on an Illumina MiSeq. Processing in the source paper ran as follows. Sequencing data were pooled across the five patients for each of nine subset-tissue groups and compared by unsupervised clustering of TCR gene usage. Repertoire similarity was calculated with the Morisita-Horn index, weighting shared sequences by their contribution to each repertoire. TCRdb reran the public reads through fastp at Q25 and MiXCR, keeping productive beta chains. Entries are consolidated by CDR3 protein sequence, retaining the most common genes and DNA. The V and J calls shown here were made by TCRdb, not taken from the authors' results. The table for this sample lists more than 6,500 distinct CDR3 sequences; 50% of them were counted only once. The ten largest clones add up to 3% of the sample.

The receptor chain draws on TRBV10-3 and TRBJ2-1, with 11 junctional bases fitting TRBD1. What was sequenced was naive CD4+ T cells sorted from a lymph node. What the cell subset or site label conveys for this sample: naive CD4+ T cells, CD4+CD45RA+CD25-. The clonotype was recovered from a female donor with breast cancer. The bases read TGTGCCATCAGGGGGACAGGGGGAACCTCCTACAATGAGCAGTTCTTC. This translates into CAIRGTGGTSYNEQFF.